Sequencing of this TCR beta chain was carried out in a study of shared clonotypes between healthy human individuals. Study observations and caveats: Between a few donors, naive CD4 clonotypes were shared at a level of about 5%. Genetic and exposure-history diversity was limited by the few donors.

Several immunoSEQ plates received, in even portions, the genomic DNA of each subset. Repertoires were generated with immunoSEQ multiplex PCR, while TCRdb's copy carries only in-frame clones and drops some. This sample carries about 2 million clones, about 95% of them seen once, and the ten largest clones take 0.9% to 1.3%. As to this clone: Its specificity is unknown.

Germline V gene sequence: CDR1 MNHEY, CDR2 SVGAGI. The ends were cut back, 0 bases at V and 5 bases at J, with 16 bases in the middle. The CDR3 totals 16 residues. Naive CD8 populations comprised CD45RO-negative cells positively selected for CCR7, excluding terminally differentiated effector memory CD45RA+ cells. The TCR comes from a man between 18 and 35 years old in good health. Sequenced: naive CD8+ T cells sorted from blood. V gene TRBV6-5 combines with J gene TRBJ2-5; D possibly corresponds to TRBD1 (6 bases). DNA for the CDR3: TGTGCCAGCAGTTACTCGAGAGGCCAGGGGCTTGAGACCCAGTACTTC. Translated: CASSYSRGQGLETQYF.